This T cell receptor beta chain was sequenced for a study of shared clonotypes between healthy human individuals. Data came from immunoSEQ multiplex PCR; TCRdb stores just in-frame clones and leaves some out. The table records hundreds of thousands of clones, about 95% of them present only once. The CDR3 runs 18 residues. J lost 1 base, V lost 0 bases, and 7 bases had no gene match. CDR1 is MDHEN, CDR2 SYDVKM, per germline. The receptor was isolated from a woman in her 30s in good health. This chain links TRBV28 with TRBJ2-7; TRBD2 agrees at 12 bases. The specimen sequenced was naive CD4+ T cells sorted from blood. This sample's subset: CD45RA+ positively selected. The chain's CDR3 is CASSLWRTSGKLSYEQYF. In DNA, the CDR3 is TGTGCCAGCAGTTTATGGAGGACTAGCGGGAAGTTGTCCTACGAGCAGTACTTC.